This T cell receptor (beta chain) was profiled in a study of response to subunit inactivated influenza vaccine. This clonotype has a handful of counts. Antigen unknown. TCRdb used MiXCR to reprocess the RT-PCR reads, holding one entry per CDR3 protein. In the table there are under 500,000 distinct CDR3 sequences, approximately 9.9% of which are singletons. The V and J ends lost 0 bases and 3 bases respectively, with 15 bases between them. This CDR3 comprises 16 residues. CDR1 SQVTM and CDR2 ANQGSEA come from the germline V gene. General observations from the study: Each seasonal flu vaccination may recruit only limited new T cells, authors suggested.

Sequencing used PBMCs from blood, obtained roughly 45 days after vaccination. This chain links TRBV29-1 with TRBJ2-1; D perhaps matches TRBD2 (5 bases). This TCR was recovered from a man aged 45-60 years who received an inactivated influenza vaccine. In DNA, the CDR3 is TGCAGCGTTGAAGATCAAATTGGAGGTTACTACAATGAGCAGTTCTTC. Translated, it gives CSVEDQIGGYYNEQFF.